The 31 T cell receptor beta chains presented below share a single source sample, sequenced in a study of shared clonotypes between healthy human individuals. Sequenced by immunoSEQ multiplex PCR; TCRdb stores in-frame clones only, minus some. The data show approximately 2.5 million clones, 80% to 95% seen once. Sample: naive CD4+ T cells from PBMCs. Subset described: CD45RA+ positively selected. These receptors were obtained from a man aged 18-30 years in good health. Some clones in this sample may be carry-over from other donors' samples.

The CDR3 coding sequence is TGTGCCAGCAGCCCCCAGGATGAAAAACTGTTTTTT. Amino acid sequence: CASSPQDEKLFF. The chain combines TRBV9 with TRBJ1-4; D is unresolved. Trimming took off 4 bases at V and 6 bases at J, with 7 bases between the two ends. Germline assignment: CDR1 SGDLS and CDR2 YYNGEE. This CDR3 contains 12 residues.

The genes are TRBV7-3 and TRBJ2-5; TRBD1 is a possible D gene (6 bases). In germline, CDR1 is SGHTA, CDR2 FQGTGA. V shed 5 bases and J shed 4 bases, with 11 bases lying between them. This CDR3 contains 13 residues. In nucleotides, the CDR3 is TGTGCCAGCAGCACAGGGTCTGGAGAGACCCAGTACTTC. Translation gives CASSTGSGETQYF.

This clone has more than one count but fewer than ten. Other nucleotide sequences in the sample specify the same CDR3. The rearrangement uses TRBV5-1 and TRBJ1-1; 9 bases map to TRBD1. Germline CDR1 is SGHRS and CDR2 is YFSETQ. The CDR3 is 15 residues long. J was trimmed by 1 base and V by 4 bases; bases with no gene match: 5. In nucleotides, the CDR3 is TGCGCCAGCAGCCTACGGACAGGGGCGAACACTGAAGCTTTCTTT. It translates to CASSLRTGANTEAFF.

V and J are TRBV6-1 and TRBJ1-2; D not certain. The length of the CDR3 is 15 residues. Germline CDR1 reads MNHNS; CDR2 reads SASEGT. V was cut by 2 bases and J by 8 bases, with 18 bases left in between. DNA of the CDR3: TGTGCCAGCAGTGAATCCCTGGACGGCCTTCTGGGCTACACCTTC. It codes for CASSESLDGLLGYTF.

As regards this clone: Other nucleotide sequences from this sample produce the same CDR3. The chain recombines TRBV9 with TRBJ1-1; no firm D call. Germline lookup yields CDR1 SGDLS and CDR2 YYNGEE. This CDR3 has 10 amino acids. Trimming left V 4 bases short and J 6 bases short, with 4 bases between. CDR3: CASSPSEAFF. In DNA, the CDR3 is TGTGCCAGCAGCCCATCTGAAGCTTTCTTT.

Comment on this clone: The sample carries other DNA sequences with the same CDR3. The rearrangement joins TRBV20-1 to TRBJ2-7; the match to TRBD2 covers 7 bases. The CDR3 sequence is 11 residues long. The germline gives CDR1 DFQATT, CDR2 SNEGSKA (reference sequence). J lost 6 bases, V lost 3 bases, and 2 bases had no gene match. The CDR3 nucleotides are TGCAGTGCTAGGGCTAGCGGCGAGCAGTACTTC. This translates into CSARASGEQYF.

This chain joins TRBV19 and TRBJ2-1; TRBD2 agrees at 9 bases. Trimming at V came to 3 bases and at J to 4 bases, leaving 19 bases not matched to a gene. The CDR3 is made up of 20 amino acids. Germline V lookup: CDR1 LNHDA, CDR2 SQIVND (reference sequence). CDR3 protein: CASSMVTGYFSGSRYNEQFF. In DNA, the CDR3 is TGTGCCAGTAGTATGGTCACAGGGTACTTTAGCGGGAGTAGGTACAATGAGCAGTTCTTC.

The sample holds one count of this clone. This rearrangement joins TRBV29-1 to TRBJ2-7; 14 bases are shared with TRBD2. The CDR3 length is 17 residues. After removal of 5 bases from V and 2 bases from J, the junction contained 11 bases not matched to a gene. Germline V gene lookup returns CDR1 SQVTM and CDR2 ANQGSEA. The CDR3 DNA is TGCAGCGTTCAGGGACTAGCGGGAGCGGCGGGGCCCTACGAGCAGTACTTC. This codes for CSVQGLAGAAGPYEQYF.

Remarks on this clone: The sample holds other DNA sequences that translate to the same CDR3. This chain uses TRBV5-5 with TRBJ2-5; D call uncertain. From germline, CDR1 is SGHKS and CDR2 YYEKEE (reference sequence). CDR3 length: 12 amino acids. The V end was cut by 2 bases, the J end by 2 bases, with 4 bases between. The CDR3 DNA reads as TGTGCCAGCAGCTTAGCACAAGAGACCCAGTACTTC. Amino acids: CASSLAQETQYF.

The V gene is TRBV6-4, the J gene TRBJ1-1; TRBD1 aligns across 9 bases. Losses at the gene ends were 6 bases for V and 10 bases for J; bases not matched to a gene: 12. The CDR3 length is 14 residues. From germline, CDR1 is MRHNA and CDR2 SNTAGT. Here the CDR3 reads CASSTIPGQGGAFF. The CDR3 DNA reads TGTGCCAGCAGCACGATTCCGGGACAGGGAGGAGCTTTCTTT.

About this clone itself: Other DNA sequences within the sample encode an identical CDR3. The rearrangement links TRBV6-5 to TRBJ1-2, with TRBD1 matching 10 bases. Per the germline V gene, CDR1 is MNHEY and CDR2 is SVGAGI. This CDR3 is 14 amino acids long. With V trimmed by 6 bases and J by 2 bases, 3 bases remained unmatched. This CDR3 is CASSRDRGNYGYTF. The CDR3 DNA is TGTGCCAGCAGCCGGGACAGGGGAAACTATGGCTACACCTTC.

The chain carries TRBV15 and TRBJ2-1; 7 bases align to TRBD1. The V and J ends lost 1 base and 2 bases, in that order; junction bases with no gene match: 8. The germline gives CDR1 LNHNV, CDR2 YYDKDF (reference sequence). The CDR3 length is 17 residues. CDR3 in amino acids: CATSRGLTGIAYNEQFF. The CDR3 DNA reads TGTGCCACCAGCAGAGGACTGACAGGGATCGCCTACAATGAGCAGTTCTTC.

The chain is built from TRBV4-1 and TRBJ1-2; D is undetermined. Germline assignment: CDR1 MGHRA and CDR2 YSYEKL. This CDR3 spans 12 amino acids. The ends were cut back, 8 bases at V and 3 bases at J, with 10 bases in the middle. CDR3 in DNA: TGCGCCAGCGGTAGCGAATACTATGGCTACACCTTC. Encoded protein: CASGSEYYGYTF.

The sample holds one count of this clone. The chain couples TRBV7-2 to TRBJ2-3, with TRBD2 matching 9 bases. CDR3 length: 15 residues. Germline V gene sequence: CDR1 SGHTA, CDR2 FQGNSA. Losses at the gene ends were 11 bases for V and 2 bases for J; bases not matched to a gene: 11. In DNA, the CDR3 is TGTGCCTGGGGGAATAGCGGGAGCCCCACAGATACGCAGTATTTT. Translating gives CAWGNSGSPTDTQYF.

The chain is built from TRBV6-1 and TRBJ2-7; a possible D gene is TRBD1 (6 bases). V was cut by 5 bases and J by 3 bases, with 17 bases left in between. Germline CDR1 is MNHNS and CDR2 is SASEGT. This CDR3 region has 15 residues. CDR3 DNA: TGTGCCAGCAGTAGCAGACAGGAGGCGAGCTACGAGCAGTACTTC. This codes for CASSSRQEASYEQYF.

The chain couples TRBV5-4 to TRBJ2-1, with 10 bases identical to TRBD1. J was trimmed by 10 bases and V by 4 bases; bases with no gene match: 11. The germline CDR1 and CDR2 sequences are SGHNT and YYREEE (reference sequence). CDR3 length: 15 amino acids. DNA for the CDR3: TGTGCCAGCAGCCAACGAGACAGGGGGCTTGGGGAGCAGTTCTTC. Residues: CASSQRDRGLGEQFF.

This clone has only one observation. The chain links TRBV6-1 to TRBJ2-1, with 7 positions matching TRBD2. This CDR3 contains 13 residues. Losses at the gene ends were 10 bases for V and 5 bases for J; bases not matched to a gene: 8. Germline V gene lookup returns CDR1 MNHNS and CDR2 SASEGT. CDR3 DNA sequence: TGTGCCACGAGGGCTAGCGGCCACAATGAGCAGTTCTTC. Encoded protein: CATRASGHNEQFF.

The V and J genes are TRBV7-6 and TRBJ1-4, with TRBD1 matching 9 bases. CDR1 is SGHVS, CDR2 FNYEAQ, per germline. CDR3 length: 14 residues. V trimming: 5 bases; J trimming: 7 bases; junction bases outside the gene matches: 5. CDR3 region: CASSLQGASEKLFF. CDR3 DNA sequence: TGTGCCAGCAGCCTACAGGGGGCGAGTGAAAAACTGTTTTTT.

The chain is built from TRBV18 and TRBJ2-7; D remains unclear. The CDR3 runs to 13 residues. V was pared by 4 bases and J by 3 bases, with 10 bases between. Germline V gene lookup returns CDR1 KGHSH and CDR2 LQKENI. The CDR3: CASSLGRRYEQYF. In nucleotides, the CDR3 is TGTGCCAGCTCACTTGGACGGCGCTACGAGCAGTACTTC.

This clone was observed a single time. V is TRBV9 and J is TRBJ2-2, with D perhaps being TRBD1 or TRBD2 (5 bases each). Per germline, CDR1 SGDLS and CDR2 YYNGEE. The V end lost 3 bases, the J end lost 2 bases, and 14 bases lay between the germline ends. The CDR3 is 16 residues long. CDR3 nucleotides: TGTGCCAGCAGCGCCCGGGGCGGGCTTAACACCGGGGAGCTGTTTTTT. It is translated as CASSARGGLNTGELFF.

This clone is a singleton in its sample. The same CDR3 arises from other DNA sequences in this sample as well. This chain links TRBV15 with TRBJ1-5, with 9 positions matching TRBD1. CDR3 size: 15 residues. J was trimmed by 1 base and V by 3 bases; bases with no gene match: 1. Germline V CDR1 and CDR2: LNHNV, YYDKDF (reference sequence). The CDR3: CATSRGQGSNQPQHF. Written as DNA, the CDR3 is TGTGCCACCAGCAGGGGACAGGGAAGCAATCAGCCCCAGCATTTT. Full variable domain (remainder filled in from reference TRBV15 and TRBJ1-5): DAMVIQNPRYQVTQFGKPVTLSCSQTLNHNVMYWYQQKSSQAPKLLFHYYDKDFNNEADTPDNFQSRRPNTSFCFLDIRSPGLGDTAMYLCATSRGQGSNQPQHFGDGTRLSIL.

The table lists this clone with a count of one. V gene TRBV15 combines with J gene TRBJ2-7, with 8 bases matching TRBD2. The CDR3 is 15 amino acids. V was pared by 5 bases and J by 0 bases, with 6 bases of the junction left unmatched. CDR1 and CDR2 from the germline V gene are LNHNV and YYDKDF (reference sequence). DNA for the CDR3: TGTGCCACCAGCGGGGGGCTAGCGGGCTCCTACGAGCAGTACTTC. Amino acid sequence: CATSGGLAGSYEQYF.

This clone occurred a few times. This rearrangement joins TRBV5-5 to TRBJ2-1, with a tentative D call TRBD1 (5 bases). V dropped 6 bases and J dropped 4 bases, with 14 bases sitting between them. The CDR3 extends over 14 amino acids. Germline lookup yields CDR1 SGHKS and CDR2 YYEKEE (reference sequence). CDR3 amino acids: CASTQGKEYNEQFF. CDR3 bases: TGTGCCAGCACGCAGGGTAAGGAGTACAATGAGCAGTTCTTC.

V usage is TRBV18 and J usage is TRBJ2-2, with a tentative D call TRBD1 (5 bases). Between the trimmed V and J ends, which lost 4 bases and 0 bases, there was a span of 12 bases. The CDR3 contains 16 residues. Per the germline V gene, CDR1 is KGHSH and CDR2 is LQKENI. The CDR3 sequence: CASSQRTPANTGELFF. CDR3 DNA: TGTGCCAGCTCACAGAGGACACCCGCGAACACCGGGGAGCTGTTTTTT.

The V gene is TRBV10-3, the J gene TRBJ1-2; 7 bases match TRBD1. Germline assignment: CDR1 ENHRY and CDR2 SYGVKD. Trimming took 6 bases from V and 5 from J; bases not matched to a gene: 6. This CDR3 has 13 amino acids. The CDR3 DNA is TGTGCCATCAGGCCACAGGGGTTGTATGGCTACACCTTC. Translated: CAIRPQGLYGYTF.

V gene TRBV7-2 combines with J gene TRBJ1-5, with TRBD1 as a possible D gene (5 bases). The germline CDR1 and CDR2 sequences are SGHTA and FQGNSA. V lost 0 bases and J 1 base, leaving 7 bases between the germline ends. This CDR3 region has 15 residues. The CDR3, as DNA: TGTGCCAGCAGCTTAGCGGAGGGGAGCAATCAGCCCCAGCATTTT. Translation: CASSLAEGSNQPQHF.

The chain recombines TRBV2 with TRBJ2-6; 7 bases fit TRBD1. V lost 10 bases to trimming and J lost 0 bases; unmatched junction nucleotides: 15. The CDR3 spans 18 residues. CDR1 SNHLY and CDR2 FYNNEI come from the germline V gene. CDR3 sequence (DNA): TGTGCCATCTCCTTAGGGGGCAGGGGAGCCTCTGGGGCCAACGTCCTGACTTTC. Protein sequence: CAISLGGRGASGANVLTF.

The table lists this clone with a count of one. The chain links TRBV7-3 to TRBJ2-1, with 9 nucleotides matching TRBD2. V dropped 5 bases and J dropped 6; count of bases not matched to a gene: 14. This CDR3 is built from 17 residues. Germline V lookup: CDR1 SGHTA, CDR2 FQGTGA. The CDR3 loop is CASSPWGSGRPGNEQFF. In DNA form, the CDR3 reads TGTGCCAGCAGCCCCTGGGGTAGCGGGAGACCAGGCAATGAGCAGTTCTTC. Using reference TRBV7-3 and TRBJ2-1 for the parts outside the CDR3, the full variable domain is GAGVSQTPSNKVTEKGKYVELRCDPISGHTALYWYRQSLGQGPEFLIYFQGTGAADDSGLPNDRFFAVRPEGSVSTLKIQRTERGDSAVYLCASSPWGSGRPGNEQFFGPGTRLTVL.

Here the CDR3 DNA reads TGTGCCAGTAGTCCTTACAGGGTTATTGACACTGAAGCTTTCTTT. It yields the protein CASSPYRVIDTEAFF. This rearrangement joins TRBV19 to TRBJ1-1; D possibly corresponds to TRBD1 (6 bases). CDR3 length: 15 amino acids. V was clipped by 5 bases and J by 3 bases, with 16 bases between them. Germline values: CDR1 LNHDA, CDR2 SQIVND (reference sequence).

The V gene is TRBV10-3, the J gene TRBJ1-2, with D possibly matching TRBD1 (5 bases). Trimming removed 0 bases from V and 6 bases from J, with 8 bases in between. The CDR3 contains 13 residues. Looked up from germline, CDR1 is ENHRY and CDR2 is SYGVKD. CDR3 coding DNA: TGTGCCATCAGTGAGTCTTTGGGACATGGCTACACCTTC. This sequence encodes CAISESLGHGYTF.

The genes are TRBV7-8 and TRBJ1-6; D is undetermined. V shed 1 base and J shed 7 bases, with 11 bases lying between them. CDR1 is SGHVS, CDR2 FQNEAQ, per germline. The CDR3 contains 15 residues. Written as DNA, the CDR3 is TGTGCCAGCAGCTTAGTCGAGAGGACGAATTCACCCCTCCACTTT. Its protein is CASSLVERTNSPLHF.